The next 7 T cell receptor beta chains were all read from a single sample in a study of shared clonotypes between healthy human individuals. Sequencing was performed with immunoSEQ multiplex PCR; in TCRdb, only in-frame clones are kept and a portion is missing. Found here are about 1.1 million clones, around 78% of them singletons; the top ten hold 0.55% to 0.7%. Material: memory CD4+ T cells from PBMCs. The subset is: CD45RA-negative fraction. The receptor source for this set is a man aged 18-30 years in good health. Some clones in this sample may be carry-over from other donors' samples.

A note on this clone: Other DNA sequences within the sample encode an identical CDR3. The rearrangement uses TRBV5-1 and TRBJ1-1; D possibly corresponds to TRBD1 (6 bases). CDR3 length equals 14 residues. CDR1 is SGHRS, CDR2 YFSETQ, per germline. Trimming took 2 bases from V and 1 from J, leaving 9 bases between them. CDR3 nucleotides: TGCGCCAGCAGCTTAGGACAGCCGAACACTGAAGCTTTCTTT. This gives the protein CASSLGQPNTEAFF.

This chain uses TRBV29-1 with TRBJ1-4; 7 bases line up with TRBD1. The CDR3 contains 13 residues. V lost 7 bases and J lost 4; bases outside the gene matches: 6. Germline CDR1 reads SQVTM; CDR2 reads ANQGSEA. The CDR3 loop reads CSAVRDSNEKLFF. CDR3 nucleotide sequence: TGCAGCGCCGTAAGGGACAGTAATGAAAAACTGTTTTTT. The full variable domain, rest sourced from reference TRBV29-1 and TRBJ1-4, is SAVISQKPSRDICQRGTSLTIQCQVDSQVTMMFWYRQQPGQSLTLIATANQGSEATYESGFVIDKFPISRPNLTFSTLTVSNMSPEDSSIYLCSAVRDSNEKLFFGSGTQLSVL.

The gene calls are TRBV7-9 and TRBJ2-7; 7 nucleotides agree with TRBD2. The CDR3 has 12 amino acids. The germline CDR1 and CDR2 sequences are SEHNR and FQNEAQ (reference sequence). Losses at the gene ends were 5 bases for V and 6 bases for J; bases not matched to a gene: 4. CDR3 in amino acids: CASSPTSSEQYF. The CDR3 DNA sequence: TGTGCCAGCAGCCCGACTAGCTCCGAGCAGTACTTC.

The rearrangement uses TRBV10-3 and TRBJ2-1; 12 bases agree with TRBD2. This CDR3 is built from 17 residues. The ends lost 3 bases at V and 6 bases at J; junction bases unmatched: 9. CDR1 and CDR2 from the germline V gene are ENHRY and SYGVKD. In DNA, the CDR3 is TGTGCCATCAGTGAAAACCGACTAGCGGGAGTCCTCAATGAGCAGTTCTTC. Translated, it gives CAISENRLAGVLNEQFF.

The CDR3 protein is CASSELALTQETQYF. The CDR3 DNA sequence: TGCGCCAGCAGTGAGTTAGCGTTGACCCAAGAGACCCAGTACTTC. The chain uses TRBV10-1 and TRBJ2-5, with D perhaps TRBD2 (5 bases). This CDR3 contains 15 residues. Germline lookup yields CDR1 WNHNN and CDR2 SYGVQD (reference sequence). V was shortened by 1 base and J by 1 base, with 10 bases between the two germline ends.

V gene TRBV2 combines with J gene TRBJ1-5; D call uncertain. Trimming removed 5 bases from V and 5 bases from J, with 10 bases in between. CDR3 size: 13 residues. CDR1 and CDR2 (germline): SNHLY, FYNNEI. CDR3 DNA: TGTGCCAGCAGTTACGACGTTTATCAGCCCCAGCATTTT. This encodes CASSYDVYQPQHF.

This chain joins TRBV21-1 and TRBJ2-5; whether TRBD2, the table's D call, matches the DNA was not checked. The J call may not be correct, given that the DNA end is closer to TRBJ2-7. TRBV21-1 is a recognized pseudogene. This CDR3 is 12 amino acids long. The CDR3 sequence is CASSKVPYEQYF. DNA for the CDR3: TGTGCCAGCAGCAAAGTGCCTTACGAGCAGTACTTC.